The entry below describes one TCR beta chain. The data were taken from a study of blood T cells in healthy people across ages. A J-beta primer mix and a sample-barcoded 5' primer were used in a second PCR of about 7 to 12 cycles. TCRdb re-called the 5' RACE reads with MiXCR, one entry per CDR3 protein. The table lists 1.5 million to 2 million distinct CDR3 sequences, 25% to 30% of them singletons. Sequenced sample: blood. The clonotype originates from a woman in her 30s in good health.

The CDR3 nucleotides read TGTGCCAGCAGCCGCGACAGGGGCAACTACAATGAGCAGTTCTTC. This sequence encodes CASSRDRGNYNEQFF. The rearrangement links TRBV7-2 to TRBJ2-1, with 8 bases identical to TRBD1. Germline V gives CDR1 SGHTA, CDR2 FQGNSA. Losses at the gene ends were 5 bases for V and 3 bases for J; bases not matched to a gene: 6. The CDR3 extends over 15 amino acids.